The text below deals with one TCR beta chain. The entry originates in a study of blood T cell repertoires in COVID-19. As originally analysed: Reference gene primer amplification yielded estimated nucleated cell counts. Using immunoSEQ multiplex PCR, the repertoire was profiled, and TCRdb retains in-frame clones only, with some absent. From that table come the V and J calls and clone size; the DNA was used to work out D and trimming. Among around 250,000 clones listed, about four fifths were seen once. The germline gives CDR1 MNHEY, CDR2 SMNVEV (reference sequence). This CDR3 contains 14 residues. After removal of 2 bases from V and 7 bases from J, the junction contained 8 bases not matched to a gene.

The chain uses TRBV27 and TRBJ2-7, with TRBD1 matching 7 bases. Sequencing input: peripheral blood. The TCR sequence derives from a man in his forties with active or convalescent COVID-19. CDR3 coding DNA: TGTGCCAGCAGTTTACAAGCAGGGGGTAGAGAGCAGTACTTC. It encodes CASSLQAGGREQYF.